This note documents a single T cell receptor beta chain sequence. Its antigen is unidentified. This sample is part of a study of vaccination effects on CD4 cells after COVID-19. Profiled with immunoSEQ multiplex PCR; TCRdb holds only in-frame clones, not every one. The table includes some 74,000 clones, about 86% detected once. Viral peptide pool expansion of antigen-specific CD4+ T cells preceded sequencing in the ViraFEST assay. On day 10 of culture, CD4+ T cells were separated out. It was two doses of either the BNT162b2 or mRNA-1273 vaccine that participants received. Trimming shortened V by 6 bases and J by 6 bases, and 6 bases separated the two germline ends. This CDR3 contains 11 residues. Germline loops: CDR1 SGHTA, CDR2 FQGNSA. Study conclusions and caveats: Recruitment yielded few convalescent patients, and the study had no early post-infection timepoints. Infection- and vaccine-induced clones contracted markedly late after vaccination.

Sequences were derived from CD4+ T cells from PBMCs cultured with HCoV-229E spike peptides, sampled after COVID-19 vaccination. This TCR was sampled from a human donor who received a COVID-19 vaccine. V gene TRBV7-2 combines with J gene TRBJ2-1; D gene uncertain. CDR3 protein: CASRLVNEQFF. CDR3 DNA sequence: TGTGCCAGCAGACTTGTCAATGAGCAGTTCTTC.